This is a list of T cell receptor beta chains from one sample in a study of blood T cell repertoires in COVID-19. The data were produced by immunoSEQ multiplex PCR, yet TCRdb's version contains in-frame clones alone and is incomplete. Here the sample spans about 120,000 clones, less than 90% being singletons. The specimen sequenced was peripheral blood. These receptors were collected from a man older than 75 with acute or convalescent COVID-19. The CDR3 runs from the conserved cysteine through the conserved F or W. The D gene is left open where the match is weak. Part of the rows lack a size; the others show once, few, many or a class for expanded clones.

TRBJ2-7	TRBV2	NA	NA	TGTGCCAGCACGGCAGGGTCTTACGAGCAGTACTTC	CASTAGSYEQYF
TRBJ1-5	TRBV19	NA	TRBD1	TGTGCCAGTAGTATAACAGGGGGATCGAGACAGCCCCAGCATTTT	CASSITGGSRQPQHF
TRBJ2-2	TRBV10-3	NA	TRBD2	TGTGCCATCAGTGGGACTAGCGGGGACCGAATAGGGGAGCTGTTTTTT	CAISGTSGDRIGELFF
TRBJ2-2	TRBV9	NA	NA	TGTGCCAGCAGCATTCTCGGGAACACCGGGGAGCTGTTTTTT	CASSILGNTGELFF
TRBJ2-7	TRBV27	NA	TRBD1	TGTGCCAGCAGCACCTCGGGACAGGGATTTTGGGAGCAGTACTTC	CASSTSGQGFWEQYF
TRBJ1-1	TRBV10-1	NA	TRBD1	TGCGCCAGCAGTGAGTCTTTGGGACAGGGAAGATTGGGCACTGAAGCTTTCTTT	CASSESLGQGRLGTEAFF
TRBJ2-7	TRBV4-3	medium-sized	TRBD2	TGCGCCAGCAGCCAAGATGGGCTAGCGGACTACTACGAGCAGTACTTC	CASSQDGLADYYEQYF
TRBJ2-7	TRBV5-4	NA	TRBD1	TGTGCCAGCAGCGCGGGACAGGGGACCTACGAGCAGTACTTC	CASSAGQGTYEQYF
TRBJ1-2	TRBV28	once	NA	TGTGCCAGCAGGGCGACAGTGTTTACCTATGGCTACACCTTC	CASRATVFTYGYTF
TRBJ1-1	TRBV10-3	once	NA	TGTGCCATCAGTGATTTAGGAGGTAGCCTTGAAGCTTTCTTT	CAISDLGGSLEAFF
TRBJ2-2	TRBV5-4	NA	NA	TGTGCCCGCCGCTTGGGGGGGGGCGGGAGCACCGGGGAGCTGTTTTTT	CARRLGGGGSTGELFF
TRBJ2-1	TRBV2	NA	NA	TGTGCCAGCAGTGAGTGGCAGGGATCGGTCTACAATGAGCAGTTCTTC	CASSEWQGSVYNEQFF
TRBJ2-5	TRBV11-2	NA	TRBD1	TGTGCCAGCAGCAACCGGACAGGAGCTCCGTCGATACAAGAGACCCAGTACTTC	CASSNRTGAPSIQETQYF
TRBJ2-3	TRBV12-3/TRBV12-4	NA	NA	TGTGCCAGCAGTTCGACTACAACAGATACGCAGTATTTT	CASSSTTTDTQYF
TRBJ2-1	TRBV10-3	NA	TRBD2	TGTGCCATCAGTGAAAGCGGGGCAAACTCCTACAATGAGCAGTTCTTC	CAISESGANSYNEQFF
TRBJ1-5	TRBV2	NA	NA	TGTGCCAGCAAGAACCGAGCAGGGGTGTGGGAGCCCCAGCATTTT	CASKNRAGVWEPQHF
TRBJ2-3	TRBV11-2	NA	NA	TGTGCCAGCGGCCGACTAGGGAGGACCACAGATACGCAGTATTTT	CASGRLGRTTDTQYF
TRBJ1-1	TRBV6-5	NA	TRBD1	TGTGCCAGCAGTTTCCCGGACAGGGCTGAAGCTTTCTTT	CASSFPDRAEAFF
TRBJ1-2	TRBV2	NA	TRBD1	TGTGCCGGAACATCGGACAGGGGGCGAAACTATGGCTACACCTTC	CAGTSDRGRNYGYTF
TRBJ1-3	TRBV6-1	NA	NA	TGTGCCAGCAGTGAAATGGGACACCAGGGAAACACCATATATTTT	CASSEMGHQGNTIYF
TRBJ2-3	TRBV7-3	NA	TRBD1	TGTGCCAGCAGCTTAAGTCAGGGGGTTACGAGGACAGATACGCAGTATTTT	CASSLSQGVTRTDTQYF
TRBJ2-7	TRBV24-1	once	NA	TGTGCCACCAGTGATGACCGGGTCTACGAGCAGTACTTC	CATSDDRVYEQYF
TRBJ1-1	TRBV7-3	NA	NA	TGTGCCAGCAGCGCCTTTGAGGGCACTGAAGCTTTCTTT	CASSAFEGTEAFF
TRBJ1-3	TRBV5-4	NA	NA	TGTGCCAGCAGCCCAGGGGATTCCGGAAACACCATATATTTT	CASSPGDSGNTIYF
TRBJ2-7	TRBV5-5	NA	TRBD2	TGTGCCAGCAGCGTTGGACTAGCGGGATACGAGCAGTACTTC	CASSVGLAGYEQYF
TRBJ2-3	TRBV18	NA	TRBD1	TGTGCCAGCTCACCACTGACGACAGGGACAGATACGCAGTATTTT	CASSPLTTGTDTQYF
TRBJ2-1	TRBV19	NA	TRBD2	TGTGCCAGTAGTATGGGGGGGGTACACTACAATGAGCAGTTCTTC	CASSMGGVHYNEQFF
TRBJ2-7	TRBV7-9	NA	NA	TGTGCCAGCAGCTTAGGGTCCTGGGGCGACGAGCAGTACTTC	CASSLGSWGDEQYF
TRBJ1-2	TRBV7-3	NA	NA	TGTGCCAGCAGCCCGGACAGCACCTATGGCTACACCTTC	CASSPDSTYGYTF
TRBJ2-2	TRBV10-3	few	TRBD2	TGTGCCATCAGTGTCCAGCGGGAGGGCGGGGAGCTGTTTTTT	CAISVQREGGELFF
TRBJ2-3	TRBV4-1	NA	TRBD2	TGCGCCAGCAGCCAAGCGGCTAGCGGGGGGGGAGATACGCAGTATTTT	CASSQAASGGGDTQYF
TRBJ1-1	TRBV18	NA	NA	TGTGCCAGCTCACCACAAGGGGTGATGAACACTGAAGCTTTCTTT	CASSPQGVMNTEAFF
TRBJ2-5	TRBV5-4	NA	NA	TGTGCCAGCAGCTTGGCCGGGATTCTGTACTTC	CASSLAGILYF
TRBJ2-7	TRBV7-9	NA	NA	TGTGCCAGCAGCTCCCTGGGGGCAGGGACCTCCGAGTACGAGCAGTACTTC	CASSSLGAGTSEYEQYF
TRBJ1-2	TRBV18	NA	TRBD1	TGTGCCAGCTCACCACTGGGACAGGGGGAGACCTATGGCTACACCTTC	CASSPLGQGETYGYTF
TRBJ1-4	TRBV19	NA	NA	TGTGCCAGTAGCGGAGGGACAACTAATGAAAAACTGTTTTTT	CASSGGTTNEKLFF
TRBJ2-1	TRBV11-3	NA	TRBD1	TGTGCCAGCAGCCCTTCAGGGACAGGGGGCGGTGAGCAGTTCTTC	CASSPSGTGGGEQFF
TRBJ1-6	TRBV5-1	NA	NA	TGCGCCAGCAGCTTGGCAGGGGCGTCCTATAATTCACCCCTCCACTTT	CASSLAGASYNSPLHF
TRBJ2-5	TRBV7-3	NA	NA	TGTGCCAGCAGCTTAAAAGGGGACATCCAAGAGACCCAGTACTTC	CASSLKGDIQETQYF
TRBJ1-2	TRBV29-1	once	NA	TGCAGCGTTGAGGCCCCCCCTGGAGTCGGTCCTGGGTTGGGTCGCTATGGCTACACCTTC	CSVEAPPGVGPGLGRYGYTF
TRBJ1-1	TRBV6-2/TRBV6-3	NA	NA	TGTGCCAGCAGTTTGTTCGGTGCCACTGAAGCTTTCTTT	CASSLFGATEAFF
TRBJ1-3	TRBV2	NA	TRBD1	TGTGCCAGCAGTCAGACAGGGGTTCCTGGAAACACCATATATTTT	CASSQTGVPGNTIYF
TRBJ2-1	TRBV27	NA	NA	TGTGCCACCAGGGGTTCGGGCAGGGCGGCCTACAATGAGCAGTTCTTC	CATRGSGRAAYNEQFF
TRBJ1-1	TRBV6-1	NA	NA	TGTGCCAGCAGTGGGTGGGCGAACACTGAAGCTTTCTTT	CASSGWANTEAFF
TRBJ2-1	TRBV5-1	NA	NA	TGCGCCAGCAGCTTGCAGTCAGGGGGGATGAATGAGCAGTTCTTC	CASSLQSGGMNEQFF
TRBJ2-2	TRBV2	NA	TRBD1	TGTGCCAGCAGGGGACAGCAGTCGAACACCGGGGAGCTGTTTTTT	CASRGQQSNTGELFF
TRBJ1-1	TRBV23-1	NA	NA	TGCGCCAGCAGTCTGGACCCCACCGGGAAACTAAGCGTGAACACTGAAGCTTTCTTT	CASSLDPTGKLSVNTEAFF
TRBJ1-1	TRBV7-8	NA	NA	TGTGCCAGCAGCTTAAACAGGGATTACGCTGAAGCTTTCTTT	CASSLNRDYAEAFF
TRBJ2-1	TRBV27	NA	TRBD1	TGTGCCAGCACAGGACAGGGACAATACAATGAGCAGTTCTTC	CASTGQGQYNEQFF
TRBJ2-1	TRBV9	NA	NA	TGTGCCAGCAGCGTAGAGGGGTTCAATGAGCAGTTCTTC	CASSVEGFNEQFF
TRBJ1-5	TRBV7-2	NA	TRBD1	TGTGCCAGCAAACAACAGGGGGGCAATCAGCCCCAGCATTTT	CASKQQGGNQPQHF
TRBJ2-3	TRBV4-1	NA	TRBD2	TGCGCCAGCAGCCAGAGACTAGCGGGGATGGGTACAGATACGCAGTATTTT	CASSQRLAGMGTDTQYF
TRBJ2-2	TRBV10-3	few	NA	TGTGCCATCAGGCCTCTTACAACCGGGGAGCTGTTTTTT	CAIRPLTTGELFF
TRBJ2-7	TRBV4-1	few	TRBD1	TGCGCCAGCAGCCAGCAACAGGGGTCCTACGAGCAGTACTTC	CASSQQQGSYEQYF
TRBJ1-2	TRBV11-2	NA	NA	TGTGCCAGCAGCTTAGATACGGGGACACGGGCTAACTATGGCTACACCTTC	CASSLDTGTRANYGYTF
TRBJ2-1	TRBV19	once	TRBD1	TGTGCCAGTAGTCCCCAGGGCGGACAGGGACACAATGAGCAGTTCTTC	CASSPQGGQGHNEQFF
TRBJ1-1	TRBV19	few	TRBD1	TGTGCCAGTAGTATACCCCGGGACAGGGGGCGAAAGGCTTTCTTT	CASSIPRDRGRKAFF